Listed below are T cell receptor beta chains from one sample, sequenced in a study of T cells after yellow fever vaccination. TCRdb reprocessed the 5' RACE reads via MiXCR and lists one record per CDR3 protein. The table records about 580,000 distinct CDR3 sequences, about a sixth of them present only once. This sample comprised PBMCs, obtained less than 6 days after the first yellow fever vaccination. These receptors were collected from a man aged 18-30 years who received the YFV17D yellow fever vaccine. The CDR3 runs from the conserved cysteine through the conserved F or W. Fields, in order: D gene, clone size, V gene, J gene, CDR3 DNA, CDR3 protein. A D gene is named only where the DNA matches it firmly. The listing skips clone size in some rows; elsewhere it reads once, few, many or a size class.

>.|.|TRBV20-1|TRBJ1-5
TGCAGTGCTAGATCGGGCAGGGGCCTGGGTGTGTATAGCAATCAGCCCCAGCATTTT
CSARSGRGLGVYSNQPQHF
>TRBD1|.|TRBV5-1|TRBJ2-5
TGCGCCAGCAGCTGGACCCCAGGGGGCGGTCAAGAGACCCAGTACTTC
CASSWTPGGGQETQYF
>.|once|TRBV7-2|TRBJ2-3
TGTGCCAGCAGCTTAGTCGGCTCCCGCACAGATACGCAGTATTTT
CASSLVGSRTDTQYF
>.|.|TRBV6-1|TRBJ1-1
TGTGCCAGCAGAGCCGGGGGGGGCACTGAAGCTTTCTTT
CASRAGGGTEAFF
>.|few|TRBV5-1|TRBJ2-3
TGCGCCAGCAGCTTGGAGTCTCCGGGGGCACTTACACGAAAGGCAGATACGCAGTATTTT
CASSLESPGALTRKADTQYF
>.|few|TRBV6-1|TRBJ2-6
TGTGCCAGCTCGAGGGCTGGGGCCAACGTCCTGACTTTC
CASSRAGANVLTF
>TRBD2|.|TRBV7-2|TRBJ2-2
TGTGCCAGCAGGCCTAGCGGGAGCCCTACCGGGGAGCTGTTTTTT
CASRPSGSPTGELFF
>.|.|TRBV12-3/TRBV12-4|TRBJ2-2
TGTGCCAGCCAAAAGTTTCCCGGGGAGCTGTTTTTT
CASQKFPGELFF
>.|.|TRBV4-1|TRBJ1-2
TGCGCCAGCTCACGGGGGTCGGGTGGCTACACCTTC
CASSRGSGGYTF
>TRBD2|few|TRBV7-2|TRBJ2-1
TGTGCCAGCAGACCGGGAGGGTCAGGTCGGGCAGGTGAGCAGTTCTTC
CASRPGGSGRAGEQFF
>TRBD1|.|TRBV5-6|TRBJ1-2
TGTGCCAGCAGCCCGGGACAGGTTAACTATGGCTACACCTTC
CASSPGQVNYGYTF
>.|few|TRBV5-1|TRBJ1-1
TGCGCCAGCAGCCTGAGCTCGGGGAACACTGAAGCTTTCTTT
CASSLSSGNTEAFF
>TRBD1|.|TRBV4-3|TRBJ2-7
TGCGCCAGCAGCCAAGATCTTGCAGGGGGCATCTACGAGCAGTACTTC
CASSQDLAGGIYEQYF
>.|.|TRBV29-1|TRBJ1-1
TGCAGCTCCACTCCAGGACAGCTATCGAATGGAGCTTTCTTT
CSSTPGQLSNGAFF
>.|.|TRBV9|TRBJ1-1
TGTGCCAGCGGCGGAGAGGGATTTGGGAGCACTGAAGCTTTCTTT
CASGGEGFGSTEAFF
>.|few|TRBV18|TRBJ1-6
TGTGCCAGCTCACCTAACCAGGCGGGGGCGTCAAATTCACCCCTCCACTTT
CASSPNQAGASNSPLHF